Following are 29 T cell receptor beta chains from one sample sequenced in a study of T cells after yellow fever vaccination. MiXCR, run by TCRdb on the 5' RACE reads, gives a single entry per CDR3 protein. This table has a few hundred thousand distinct CDR3 sequences, less than 20% appearing once. This specimen was PBMCs, taken 15 days after the yellow fever booster vaccination. These receptors all come from a young man who received the YFV17D yellow fever vaccine.

The DNA of the CDR3 is TGTGCCAGCACCCTTGGACCTGGATACAACTCTGGGGCCAACGTCCTGACTTTC. Its protein is CASTLGPGYNSGANVLTF. The chain couples TRBV28 to TRBJ2-6; no clear D gene. Germline values: CDR1 MDHEN, CDR2 SYDVKM. The length of the CDR3 is 18 residues. Between the trimmed V and J ends, which lost 7 bases and 0 bases, there was a span of 19 bases.

This chain connects TRBV20-1 to TRBJ2-7, with 9 bases matching TRBD1. Trimming cost V 3 bases and J 4 bases; bases outside gene matches: 10. The CDR3 consists of 15 residues. Germline loops: CDR1 DFQATT, CDR2 SNEGSKA (reference sequence). The CDR3 coding sequence is TGCAGTGCTAGGAACCGACCGGGACAGGGTTACGAGCAGTACTTC. Protein: CSARNRPGQGYEQYF.

This rearrangement joins TRBV4-2 to TRBJ2-2; 7 bases fit TRBD2. V gave up 1 base and J gave up 3 bases; unmatched junction bases: 5. Germline V gene lookup returns CDR1 LGHNA and CDR2 YNFKEQ. This CDR3 has 16 residues. This CDR3 reads CASSQGPSGDTGELFF. The CDR3 region has the DNA TGTGCCAGCAGCCAAGGACCTAGCGGAGACACCGGGGAGCTGTTTTTT.

This clonotype was counted a few times. The V and J genes are TRBV7-9 and TRBJ1-1; D is ambiguous. The CDR3 totals 11 residues. The V end lost 3 bases, the J end lost 7 bases, and 6 bases lay between the germline ends. Germline loops: CDR1 SEHNR, CDR2 FQNEAQ (reference sequence). The CDR3 is CASSFRVEAFF. CDR3 nucleotides: TGTGCCAGCAGCTTTAGGGTTGAAGCTTTCTTT.

This clonotype has only a few counts. V gene TRBV2 combines with J gene TRBJ2-7, with no clear D. V was trimmed by 4 bases and J by 4 bases, leaving 8 bases between them. The germline V gene has CDR1 SNHLY and CDR2 FYNNEI. CDR3 size: 12 residues. This CDR3 is CASSVSGYEQYF. The CDR3 nucleotides are TGTGCCAGCAGTGTCTCAGGATACGAGCAGTACTTC.

The chain couples TRBV29-1 to TRBJ1-3; D is ambiguous. The CDR3 spans 12 residues. Trimming cost V 3 bases and J 8 bases, with 11 bases left between them. The germline gives CDR1 SQVTM, CDR2 ANQGSEA. CDR3 DNA sequence: TGCAGCGTTGATGGTTCCGGGGACACCATATATTTT. Translated: CSVDGSGDTIYF. The full variable domain, its missing parts supplied by reference TRBV29-1 and TRBJ1-3, is SAVISQKPSRDICQRGTSLTIQCQVDSQVTMMFWYRQQPGQSLTLIATANQGSEATYESGFVIDKFPISRPNLTFSTLTVSNMSPEDSSIYLCSVDGSGDTIYFGEGSWLTVV.

CDR3: CASSLLGGSAYEQYF. The CDR3 region has the DNA TGTGCCAGCAGCTTATTGGGGGGATCGGCCTACGAGCAGTACTTC. This sequence joins TRBV7-3 and TRBJ2-7; D is perhaps TRBD2 (6 bases). CDR1 is SGHTA and CDR2 is FQGTGA in the germline V gene. The CDR3 is made up of 15 amino acids. V was clipped by 2 bases and J by 2 bases, with 13 bases between them.

This clonotype was seen a handful of times. This chain connects TRBV18 to TRBJ2-2; D is unresolved. This CDR3 region has 12 residues. Germline V gene sequence: CDR1 KGHSH, CDR2 LQKENI. V was shortened by 1 base and J by 6 bases, with 3 bases between the two germline ends. This CDR3 reads CASSPRPGELFF. The CDR3 DNA sequence: TGTGCCAGCTCACCACGGCCCGGGGAGCTGTTTTTT.

Only a few counts were recorded for this clonotype. This chain joins TRBV20-1 and TRBJ2-6; D call uncertain. CDR1 is DFQATT, CDR2 SNEGSKA, per germline (reference sequence). V lost 7 bases to trimming and J lost 4 bases, with 14 bases between them. The CDR3 is 14 residues long. The CDR3 sequence: CSVSKGTGANVLTF. The CDR3 DNA follows: TGCAGTGTCTCAAAGGGAACCGGGGCCAACGTCCTGACTTTC.

This clonotype has more than one count but fewer than ten. The chain uses TRBV6-1 and TRBJ2-5; D possibly corresponds to TRBD2 (6 bases). The CDR3 length is 13 residues. Per germline, CDR1 MNHNS and CDR2 SASEGT. Trimming stripped 5 bases from V and 3 bases from J, with 10 bases between. CDR3 in DNA: TGTGCCAGCAGTCAGACTAGAAAAGAGACCCAGTACTTC. As protein: CASSQTRKETQYF.

The rearrangement joins TRBV27 to TRBJ2-1; TRBD2 might be the D (6 bases). With 4 bases removed from V and 6 bases from J, the gap between germline ends came to 22 bases. CDR1 is MNHEY and CDR2 is SMNVEV in the germline V gene (reference sequence). The CDR3 spans 17 residues. In nucleotides, the CDR3 is TGTGCCAGCAGTTATATACCCTCGGGGGTCAGAGCCAATGAGCAGTTCTTC. Encoded protein: CASSYIPSGVRANEQFF.

This clonotype was seen a few times. The chain links TRBV5-1 to TRBJ2-2; D might be TRBD2 (5 bases). V dropped 7 bases and J dropped 2 bases, with 12 bases sitting between them. The CDR3 length is 14 residues. Germline CDR1 SGHRS, CDR2 YFSETQ. CDR3 DNA: TGCGCCAGCGGGCGGGCACTAAACACCGGGGAGCTGTTTTTT. It is translated as CASGRALNTGELFF.

This clonotype was detected only a few times. J is TRBJ1-6 and V is TRBV6-5; D ambiguous. The CDR3 sequence is 15 residues long. V lost 3 bases, J lost 9 bases, and 15 bases lay in between. CDR1 is MNHEY, CDR2 SVGAGI, per germline. The CDR3 sequence is CASSYGRPRISPLHF. In DNA form, the CDR3 reads TGTGCCAGCAGTTATGGAAGACCGCGGATTTCACCCCTCCACTTT.

The V call is TRBV20-1, the J call TRBJ2-1; 8 positions match TRBD2. The germline gives CDR1 DFQATT, CDR2 SNEGSKA (reference sequence). CDR3 length: 15 residues. J lost 3 bases, V lost 4 bases, and 8 bases had no gene match. This chain's CDR3 is CSANQVLADYNEQFF. CDR3 DNA sequence: TGCAGTGCTAATCAGGTACTAGCGGACTACAATGAGCAGTTCTTC.

This sequence joins TRBV2 and TRBJ2-3; D is unresolved. CDR1 is SNHLY and CDR2 is FYNNEI in the germline V gene. The CDR3 is 15 amino acids. The V gene lost 0 bases and the J gene lost 0 bases, with 7 bases spanning the gap. The CDR3 sequence: CASSEAYYSTDTQYF. CDR3 nucleotides: TGTGCCAGCAGTGAAGCGTATTACAGCACAGATACGCAGTATTTT.

The V gene is TRBV12-3 or TRBV12-4, the J gene TRBJ2-1; D possibly uses TRBD1 or TRBD2 (5 bases each). This CDR3 is 14 amino acids long. Trimming cost V 6 bases and J 7 bases, with 16 bases left between them. CDR3 residues: CASSPGTTINEQFF. DNA of the CDR3: TGTGCCAGCAGCCCCGGGACCACGATAAATGAGCAGTTCTTC.

This sequence joins TRBV12-3 or TRBV12-4 and TRBJ2-1; 11 nucleotides align to TRBD2. The CDR3 has 16 amino acids. V trimming: 10 bases; J trimming: 0 bases; junction bases outside the gene matches: 8. The CDR3 reads CATGTSGSSSYNEQFF. The DNA of the CDR3 is TGTGCCACCGGGACTAGCGGCTCGAGCTCCTACAATGAGCAGTTCTTC.

The genes are TRBV2 and TRBJ2-3; D remains ambiguous. Germline V gene sequence: CDR1 SNHLY, CDR2 FYNNEI. The CDR3 contains 15 residues. Deletions cut 6 bases from V and 0 bases from J, with 13 bases between. CDR3 bases: TGTGCCAGCAGCGTGGGCCTATTAAGCACAGATACGCAGTATTTT. This codes for CASSVGLLSTDTQYF.

This clonotype was recorded at least ten times. J is TRBJ2-3 and V is TRBV28; perhaps TRBD2 as D (5 bases). Germline V gene sequence: CDR1 MDHEN, CDR2 SYDVKM. The CDR3 sequence is 15 residues long. V shed 5 bases and J shed 9 bases, with 21 bases lying between them. The CDR3 bases are TGTGCCAGCAGTCGAGACCCCCGGAGGACTGACACGCAGTATTTT. It translates to CASSRDPRRTDTQYF.

This CDR3 reads CAGTSTYNEQFF. The CDR3 DNA reads TGCGCCGGGACTTCTACCTACAATGAGCAGTTCTTC. The V call is TRBV20-1, the J call TRBJ2-1; a possible D gene is TRBD2 (6 bases). This CDR3 is 12 amino acids long. Germline V lookup: CDR1 DFQATT, CDR2 SNEGSKA (reference sequence).

This clonotype was found once. The chain combines TRBV6-5 with TRBJ2-5; tentative D call: TRBD2 (5 bases). Germline CDR1 and CDR2: MNHEY and SVGAGI. The V end was cut by 0 bases, the J end by 1 base, with 12 bases between. This CDR3 has 16 residues. CDR3 DNA sequence: TGTGCCAGCAGTTACTCCCCGGGGTGGAGCCAAGAGACCCAGTACTTC. Translating it yields CASSYSPGWSQETQYF.

This clonotype was detected a few times. V usage is TRBV11-2 and J usage is TRBJ1-5, with TRBD1 as a possible D gene (5 bases). V dropped 5 bases and J dropped 4 bases, with 9 bases sitting between them. CDR1 is SGHAT, CDR2 FQNNGV, per germline. This CDR3 is 13 amino acids long. CDR3 region: CASSLGPNQPQHF. For the CDR3, the DNA is TGTGCCAGCAGCCTGGGACCTAATCAGCCCCAGCATTTT.

The rearrangement joins TRBV27 to TRBJ2-1; D is ambiguous. Germline V gene data show CDR1 as MNHEY and CDR2 as SMNVEV (reference sequence). The CDR3 consists of 14 residues. The V gene lost 7 bases and the J gene lost 0 bases, with 10 bases spanning the gap. Here the CDR3 DNA reads TGTGCCAGCAATAACCCCAGCTCCTACAATGAGCAGTTCTTC. As protein: CASNNPSSYNEQFF.

J is TRBJ2-7 and V is TRBV6-1; either TRBD1 or TRBD2 may supply D (6 bases each). The CDR3 contains 16 residues. With 2 bases removed from V and 0 bases from J, the gap between germline ends came to 14 bases. CDR1 is MNHNS and CDR2 is SASEGT in the germline V gene. The CDR3 protein is CASSEKRGVFSYEQYF. Written as DNA, the CDR3 is TGTGCCAGCAGTGAAAAGAGGGGGGTCTTCTCCTACGAGCAGTACTTC.

This clonotype was picked up a small number of times. The gene calls are TRBV18 and TRBJ1-4; 11 bases are a match to TRBD1. CDR3 length: 16 residues. From germline, CDR1 is KGHSH and CDR2 LQKENI. The V and J ends lost 0 bases and 9 bases, in that order; junction bases with no gene match: 6. CDR3 nucleotides: TGTGCCAGCTCACCACCCATGGGACAGGGGGATAAAAAACTGTTTTTT. Encoded protein: CASSPPMGQGDKKLFF.

The rearrangement uses TRBV15 and TRBJ2-3, with TRBD2 matching 10 bases. The CDR3 extends over 17 amino acids. Germline V gives CDR1 LNHNV, CDR2 YYDKDF (reference sequence). The trim removed 8 bases at V and 6 bases at J, leaving 17 bases unmatched. In nucleotides, the CDR3 is TGTGCCACCTCGCCGGGACTAGCGCAGCGTGAGGGGGATACGCAGTATTTT. Translation: CATSPGLAQREGDTQYF.

This clonotype was counted between two and nine times. This chain links TRBV12-3 or TRBV12-4 with TRBJ1-1; D remains unclear. This CDR3 comprises 13 residues. The V end lost 3 bases, the J end lost 2 bases, and 7 bases lay between the germline ends. The CDR3 region has the DNA TGTGCCAGCAGTTTCCTGGTAAACACTGAAGCTTTCTTT. Protein: CASSFLVNTEAFF.

The chain carries TRBV28 and TRBJ1-1, with 7 bases that match TRBD1. Trimming cost V 7 bases and J 2 bases; bases outside gene matches: 10. The V gene's germline CDR1 is MDHEN and CDR2 SYDVKM. The CDR3 covers 15 residues. Here the CDR3 reads CASTTEGQTNTEAFF. The CDR3 region has the DNA TGTGCCAGCACTACAGAGGGACAGACAAACACTGAAGCTTTCTTT.

The sample holds a few counts of this clonotype. The V and J genes are TRBV28 and TRBJ2-1; TRBD1 might be the D (5 bases). This CDR3 has 16 amino acids. The V end lost 5 bases, the J end lost 4 bases, and 18 bases lay between the germline ends. Germline V gives CDR1 MDHEN, CDR2 SYDVKM. This CDR3 is CASSPGSQGRYNEQFF. The CDR3 DNA reads TGTGCCAGCAGTCCAGGGTCTCAGGGCCGATACAATGAGCAGTTCTTC.